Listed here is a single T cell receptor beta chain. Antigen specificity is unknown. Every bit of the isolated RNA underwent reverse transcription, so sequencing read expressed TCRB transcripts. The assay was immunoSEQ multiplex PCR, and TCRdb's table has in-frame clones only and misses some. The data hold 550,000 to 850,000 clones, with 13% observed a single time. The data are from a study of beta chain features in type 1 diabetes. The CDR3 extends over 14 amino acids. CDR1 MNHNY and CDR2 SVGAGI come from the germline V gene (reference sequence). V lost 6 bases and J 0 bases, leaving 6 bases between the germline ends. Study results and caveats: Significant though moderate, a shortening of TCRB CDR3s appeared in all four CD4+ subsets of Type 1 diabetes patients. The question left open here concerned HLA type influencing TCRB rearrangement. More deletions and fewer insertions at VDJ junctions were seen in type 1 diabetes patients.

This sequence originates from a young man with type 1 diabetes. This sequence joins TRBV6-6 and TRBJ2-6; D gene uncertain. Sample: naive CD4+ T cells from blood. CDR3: CASSLYSGANVLTF. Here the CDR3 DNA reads TGTGCCAGCAGCCTCTACTCTGGGGCCAACGTCCTGACTTTC.